The next 16 T cell receptor beta chains were all read from a single sample in a study of blood T cells in healthy people across ages. Alongside a J-beta primer mix, a sample-barcoded 5' primer served in a second PCR lasting about 6 to 12 cycles. TCRdb fed the 5' RACE reads into MiXCR, producing one record per CDR3 protein. The top ten hold about 11% of the sample, which has approximately 1.5 million distinct CDR3 sequences, roughly 32% seen once. Material: blood. These receptor sequences come from a woman in her thirties in good health.

There are a few counts of this clonotype. The genes are TRBV3-1 and TRBJ2-1; 14 bases agree with TRBD2. The length of the CDR3 is 15 residues. V shed 4 bases and J 6 bases; nucleotides not matched to a gene: 2. Per the germline V gene, CDR1 is LGHDT and CDR2 is YNNKEL (reference sequence). The chain's CDR3 is CASSRLAGGPNEQFF. CDR3 coding DNA: TGTGCCAGCAGCCGACTAGCGGGAGGGCCCAATGAGCAGTTCTTC.

The table lists this clonotype with a few counts. The genes are TRBV20-1 and TRBJ2-1, with D unresolved. The CDR3 has 11 residues. Trimming pared 2 bases from V and 9 bases from J, leaving 8 bases between. Germline CDR1 DFQATT, CDR2 SNEGSKA (reference sequence). CDR3: CSARSSSEQFF. The CDR3 DNA is TGCAGTGCTAGATCCTCGAGTGAGCAGTTCTTC.

This clonotype was counted a few times. V and J are TRBV15 and TRBJ2-5; 12 bases fit TRBD2. CDR3 size: 18 residues. Germline CDR1 is LNHNV and CDR2 is YYDKDF (reference sequence). V was pared by 3 bases and J by 4 bases, with 12 bases of the junction left unmatched. Here the CDR3 DNA reads TGTGCCACCAGCAGTCCCGGACTAGCGGGGCTCTACGGAGAGACCCAGTACTTC. Translating gives CATSSPGLAGLYGETQYF.

As concerns this clonotype: This clone may be a read error of a much larger clone one base away. The chain links TRBV5-1 to TRBJ1-5; D perhaps matches TRBD1 (6 bases). Germline V gene data show CDR1 as SGHRS and CDR2 as YFSETQ. The CDR3 length is 14 residues. The CDR3, as DNA: TGCGCCAGCAGCTTGGGGGGGCTGGGGCAGCTCCAGCATTTT. This gives the protein CASSLGGLGQLQHF.

This clonotype was detected many times. This chain links TRBV7-2 with TRBJ1-2; TRBD1 agrees at 7 bases. This CDR3 contains 14 residues. CDR1 and CDR2 (germline): SGHTA, FQGNSA. V was clipped by 5 bases and J by 4 bases; unmatched bases: 7. The CDR3, as DNA: TGTGCCAGCAGCGGAGGGACAGCAGGCTATGGCTACACCTTC. Its protein product is CASSGGTAGYGYTF.

The rearrangement links TRBV20-1 to TRBJ1-5; D gene unclear. This CDR3 is built from 12 residues. Trimming shortened V by 0 bases and J by 7 bases, and 7 bases separated the two germline ends. Germline V gene sequence: CDR1 DFQATT, CDR2 SNEGSKA (reference sequence). CDR3 in amino acids: CSARDSQQPQHF. The DNA for the CDR3 is TGCAGTGCTAGAGATAGTCAACAGCCCCAGCATTTT.

J is TRBJ2-7 and V is TRBV7-9; weak D call: TRBD2 (5 bases). Germline CDR1 SEHNR, CDR2 FQNEAQ (reference sequence). The CDR3 is 14 amino acids. Trimming pared 7 bases from V and 3 bases from J, leaving 16 bases between. DNA of the CDR3: TGTGCCAGCACGTTCATCGGGGATAACTACGAGCAGTACTTC. Protein: CASTFIGDNYEQYF.

Ten or more counts support this clonotype. The chain has TRBV10-3 and TRBJ2-7; D unclear. The CDR3 consists of 14 residues. Trimming took 3 bases from V and 0 from J, leaving 9 bases between them. CDR1 is ENHRY and CDR2 is SYGVKD in the germline V gene. CDR3 in DNA: TGTGCCATCAGTGATAGACCAGACTCCTACGAGCAGTACTTC. Protein: CAISDRPDSYEQYF.

DNA for the CDR3: TGTGCCAGCAGTTTTGTAGCGGCCACAGATACGCAGTATTTT. Its protein is CASSFVAATDTQYF. This chain connects TRBV12-3 or TRBV12-4 to TRBJ2-3; a possible D gene is TRBD2 (6 bases). The CDR3 consists of 14 residues. The V end lost 3 bases, the J end lost 2 bases, and 9 bases lay between the germline ends.

The chain combines TRBV20-1 with TRBJ1-2; D may be TRBD1 (6 bases). The CDR3 sequence is 14 residues long. Germline CDR1 is DFQATT and CDR2 is SNEGSKA (reference sequence). V lost 4 bases to trimming and J lost 6 bases, with 18 bases between them. CDR3 bases: TGCAGTGCTACTGGGACAACCCCAAAGGATGGCTACACCTTC. Its translation is CSATGTTPKDGYTF.

This clonotype has just a few counts. V is TRBV20-1 and J is TRBJ1-1, with TRBD1 matching over 7 bases. CDR3 length equals 13 residues. Germline CDR1 is DFQATT and CDR2 is SNEGSKA (reference sequence). CDR3 nucleotides: TGCAGCGCTCGGGACAGTTTGAACACTGAAGCTTTCTTT. This gives the protein CSARDSLNTEAFF.

The V and J genes are TRBV28 and TRBJ1-1; D unresolved. This CDR3 is built from 11 residues. Germline lookup yields CDR1 MDHEN and CDR2 SYDVKM. Trimming stripped 4 bases from V and 9 bases from J, with 9 bases between. The CDR3 region has the DNA TGTGCCAGCAGTTCCCACTCAAAAGCTTTCTTT. Its protein product is CASSSHSKAFF.

This clonotype showed up just a few times. This chain links TRBV13 with TRBJ2-1, with 8 bases matching TRBD2. The CDR3 extends over 19 amino acids. Germline assignment: CDR1 PRHDT and CDR2 FYEKMQ (reference sequence). Trimming cost V 2 bases and J 2 bases; bases outside gene matches: 14. The CDR3 DNA reads TGTGCCAGCAGCTTAAGCGTCCCGGGCGGGGGGTCGACCTACAATGAGCAGTTCTTC. Protein: CASSLSVPGGGSTYNEQFF.

As concerns this clonotype: The junction differs from germline at one of its ends, possibly a read error. The chain employs TRBV19 and TRBJ1-5; D possibly corresponds to TRBD1 (6 bases). The germline V gene encodes CDR1 LNHDA and CDR2 SQIVND (reference sequence). The length of the CDR3 is 14 residues. In nucleotides, the CDR3 is TGTGCCAGTAGACAGGGTAATAGCAATCAGCCCCGGCATTTT. Its protein product is CASRQGNSNQPRHF. Combining the CDR3 with reference TRBV19 and TRBJ1-5 gives the whole variable domain DGGITQSPKYLFRKEGQNVTLSCEQNLNHDAMYWYRQDPGQGLRLIYYSQIVNDFQKGDIAEGYSVSREKKESFPLTVTSAQKNPTAFYLCASRQGNSNQPRHFGDGTRLSIL.

CDR3: CASSTRTSGRATDTQYF. The CDR3 bases are TGTGCCAGCAGCACCCGGACTAGCGGGAGGGCTACAGATACGCAGTATTTT. The rearrangement uses TRBV7-9 and TRBJ2-3; 15 bases agree with TRBD2. The CDR3 spans 17 residues. With 5 bases clipped from V and 3 bases from J, the junction kept 6 bases outside the gene matches. Germline loops: CDR1 SEHNR, CDR2 FQNEAQ (reference sequence). Full variable domain (missing parts from reference TRBV7-9 and TRBJ2-3): DTGVSQNPRHKITKRGQNVTFRCDPISEHNRLYWYRQTLGQGPEFLTYFQNEAQLEKSRLLSDRFSAERPKGSFSTLEIQRTEQGDSAMYLCASSTRTSGRATDTQYFGPGTRLTVL.

The J gene is TRBJ2-7, the V gene TRBV5-5; D possibly uses TRBD1 or TRBD2 (5 bases each). The CDR3 totals 14 residues. Trimming pared 3 bases from V and 3 bases from J, leaving 13 bases between. CDR1 is SGHKS, CDR2 YYEKEE, per germline (reference sequence). The CDR3 reads CASSWGEGSYEQYF. CDR3 nucleotide sequence: TGTGCCAGCAGCTGGGGTGAGGGGAGCTACGAGCAGTACTTC.